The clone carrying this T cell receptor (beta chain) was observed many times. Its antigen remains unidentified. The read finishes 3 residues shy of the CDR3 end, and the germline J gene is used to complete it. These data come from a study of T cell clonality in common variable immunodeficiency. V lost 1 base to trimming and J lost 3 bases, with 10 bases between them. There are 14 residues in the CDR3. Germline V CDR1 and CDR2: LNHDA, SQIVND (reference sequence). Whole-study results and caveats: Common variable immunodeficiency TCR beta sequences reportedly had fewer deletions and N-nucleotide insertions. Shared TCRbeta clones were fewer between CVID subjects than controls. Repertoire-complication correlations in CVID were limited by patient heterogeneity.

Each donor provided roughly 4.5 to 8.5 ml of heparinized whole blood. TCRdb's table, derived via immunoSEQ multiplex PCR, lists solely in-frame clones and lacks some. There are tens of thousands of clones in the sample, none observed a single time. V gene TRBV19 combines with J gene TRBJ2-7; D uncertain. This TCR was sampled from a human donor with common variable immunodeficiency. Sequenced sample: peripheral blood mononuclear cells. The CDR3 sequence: CASSIGTDLYEQYF. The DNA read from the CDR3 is TGTGCCAGTAGTATAGGTACAGACCTCTACGAG.